This T cell receptor beta chain is from a study of blood T cell repertoires in COVID-19. At the level of the study: There were acute and convalescent COVID-19 samples, and they came from the United States, Italy and Spain.

Original data processing: How many nucleated cells were present was estimated from reference gene primer amplification. The table came from immunoSEQ multiplex PCR; TCRdb's copy has only in-frame clones and leaves some out. From that table come the V and J calls and clone size; the DNA was used to work out D and trimming. There are some 150,000 clones in the sample; under 90% occur only once, and around 15% lies in the top ten. Germline-derived CDR1 and CDR2 are MDHEN and SYDVKM. The CDR3 is 13 amino acids. V lost 10 bases to trimming and J lost 7 bases; unmatched junction nucleotides: 7. This clonotype was obtained from a woman in her seventies with COVID-19, enrolled during active disease. The rearrangement joins TRBV28 to TRBJ2-3; the match to TRBD1 covers 11 bases. The sequenced sample was peripheral blood. In nucleotides, the CDR3 is TGTGCCACTAGGACAGGGGGCGTCAATACGCAGTATTTT. This codes for CATRTGGVNTQYF. The full variable domain, completed using reference TRBV28 and TRBJ2-3, is DVKVTQSSRYLVKRTGEKVFLECVQDMDHENMFWYRQDPGLGLRLIYFSYDVKMKEKGDIPEGYSVSREKKERFSLILESASTNQTSMYLCATRTGGVNTQYFGPGTRLTVL.